This T cell receptor (beta chain) was found in a study of control samples from healthy donors and cancer patients (dated by TCRdb to the early 2020s). The CDR3 covers 15 residues, taking in both the cysteine and the phenylalanine. Only the CDR3 DNA is retained, 45 bases long and in frame from the first base. Notes on this clone: Its target antigen remains unknown. No much larger clone is present one base from it, and per-base qualities are unavailable.

Libraries came from the immunoSEQ multiplex PCR assay. TCRdb stores this immuneACCESS table with in-frame sequences only. Part of the clones is absent; in the studies checked, under half of the shortfall reflects unresolved V genes, and no reason is known for the rest. Across this sample there are 90,000 to 150,000 clones, with approximately 89% seen only once. Jointly, the top ten make up approximately 3.2% of the sample. The sequenced sample consisted of blood. The sequence joins TRBV1 to TRBJ2-7. TRBV1 is marked as a pseudogene. This clonotype originated in a man between 35 and 55 years old in good health. The CDR3 sequence is CTSSLITGPSYEQYF. The DNA sequence follows: TGCACCAGCAGCCTCATTACCGGGCCGTCCTACGAGCAGTACTTC.